This TCR beta chain was observed in a study of shared clonotypes between healthy human individuals. The repertoire was sequenced with immunoSEQ multiplex PCR; TCRdb's copy has only in-frame clones and lacks some. The sample has 2 million to 2.5 million clones, approximately 95% seen once. This clone has more than one count but fewer than ten. Its specificity is not known. This CDR3 is also generated by other DNA sequences in the sample. Germline V CDR1 and CDR2: MDHEN, SYDVKM. The CDR3 totals 11 residues. V lost 2 bases, J lost 5 bases, and 2 bases lay in between. Study-level points and caveats: Among non-shared clonotypes, generation probabilities were lower than among those shared by all four donors.

Sequencing was carried out using naive CD4+ T cells from PBMCs. Subset of the sample: CD45RA+ positively selected. The chain combines TRBV28 with TRBJ2-3; D is uncertain. This receptor was identified in a man in his late teens or twenties in good health. Some clones in this sample may be carry-over from other donors' samples. The CDR3 bases are TGTGCCAGCAGTTTAAGAGATACGCAGTATTTT. It is translated as CASSLRDTQYF.